This T cell receptor (beta chain) was observed in a study of blood T cell repertoires in COVID-19. Generated by immunoSEQ multiplex PCR, the TCRdb table keeps only in-frame clones and is missing some. The sample holds some 270,000 clones; under 90% are singletons and the top ten take approximately 1.8%. This clonotype was sampled from a woman aged 60 to 75 who had recovered from COVID-19. Sequencing input: PBMCs or T cells enriched from blood (not recorded which).

Here the CDR3 DNA reads TGTGCCAGCAGCGTAGCTACAGGATCTGGCTACACCTTC. As protein: CASSVATGSGYTF. The chain joins TRBV9 to TRBJ1-2; weak D call: TRBD1 (5 bases). There are 13 residues in the CDR3. The germline V gene encodes CDR1 SGDLS and CDR2 YYNGEE. The V and J ends lost 0 bases and 7 bases respectively, with 10 bases between them.